This T cell receptor (beta chain) was recovered during a study of graft-versus-host responses after intestinal transplantation. Overall study context: Recipients received multivisceral, liver-intestinal, or isolated intestinal transplants. Recipients across the board were started on anti-thymocyte globulin induction, then kept on tacrolimus and steroids for two to three years.

Lymphocytes (intraepithelial and lamina propria) were released by processing the graft tissue. Germline CDR1 is LNHNV and CDR2 is YYDKDF (reference sequence). V shed 0 bases and J shed 0 bases, with 15 bases lying between them. CDR3 length: 18 residues. Sequencing used immunoSEQ multiplex PCR; TCRdb keeps in-frame clones, though not all of them. The table has around 4,800 clones, about 80% seen once. Turning to this clone: Its antigen is still unknown. The identical CDR3 is also encoded by other nucleotide sequences in the sample.

Notes on the study in general: Early HvG declines after transplant were associated with peak circulating GvH clone levels.

The input for sequencing was ileum tissue, taken around 120 days after intestinal transplantation. V is TRBV15 and J is TRBJ2-1; maybe TRBD2 (6 bases). This TCR derives from a human patient who received an intestinal transplant, so some T cells may come from the graft donor. In nucleotides, the CDR3 is TGTGCCACCAGCAGAGAAGATAGCGGATATGGCTCCTACAATGAGCAGTTCTTC. As protein: CATSREDSGYGSYNEQFF.